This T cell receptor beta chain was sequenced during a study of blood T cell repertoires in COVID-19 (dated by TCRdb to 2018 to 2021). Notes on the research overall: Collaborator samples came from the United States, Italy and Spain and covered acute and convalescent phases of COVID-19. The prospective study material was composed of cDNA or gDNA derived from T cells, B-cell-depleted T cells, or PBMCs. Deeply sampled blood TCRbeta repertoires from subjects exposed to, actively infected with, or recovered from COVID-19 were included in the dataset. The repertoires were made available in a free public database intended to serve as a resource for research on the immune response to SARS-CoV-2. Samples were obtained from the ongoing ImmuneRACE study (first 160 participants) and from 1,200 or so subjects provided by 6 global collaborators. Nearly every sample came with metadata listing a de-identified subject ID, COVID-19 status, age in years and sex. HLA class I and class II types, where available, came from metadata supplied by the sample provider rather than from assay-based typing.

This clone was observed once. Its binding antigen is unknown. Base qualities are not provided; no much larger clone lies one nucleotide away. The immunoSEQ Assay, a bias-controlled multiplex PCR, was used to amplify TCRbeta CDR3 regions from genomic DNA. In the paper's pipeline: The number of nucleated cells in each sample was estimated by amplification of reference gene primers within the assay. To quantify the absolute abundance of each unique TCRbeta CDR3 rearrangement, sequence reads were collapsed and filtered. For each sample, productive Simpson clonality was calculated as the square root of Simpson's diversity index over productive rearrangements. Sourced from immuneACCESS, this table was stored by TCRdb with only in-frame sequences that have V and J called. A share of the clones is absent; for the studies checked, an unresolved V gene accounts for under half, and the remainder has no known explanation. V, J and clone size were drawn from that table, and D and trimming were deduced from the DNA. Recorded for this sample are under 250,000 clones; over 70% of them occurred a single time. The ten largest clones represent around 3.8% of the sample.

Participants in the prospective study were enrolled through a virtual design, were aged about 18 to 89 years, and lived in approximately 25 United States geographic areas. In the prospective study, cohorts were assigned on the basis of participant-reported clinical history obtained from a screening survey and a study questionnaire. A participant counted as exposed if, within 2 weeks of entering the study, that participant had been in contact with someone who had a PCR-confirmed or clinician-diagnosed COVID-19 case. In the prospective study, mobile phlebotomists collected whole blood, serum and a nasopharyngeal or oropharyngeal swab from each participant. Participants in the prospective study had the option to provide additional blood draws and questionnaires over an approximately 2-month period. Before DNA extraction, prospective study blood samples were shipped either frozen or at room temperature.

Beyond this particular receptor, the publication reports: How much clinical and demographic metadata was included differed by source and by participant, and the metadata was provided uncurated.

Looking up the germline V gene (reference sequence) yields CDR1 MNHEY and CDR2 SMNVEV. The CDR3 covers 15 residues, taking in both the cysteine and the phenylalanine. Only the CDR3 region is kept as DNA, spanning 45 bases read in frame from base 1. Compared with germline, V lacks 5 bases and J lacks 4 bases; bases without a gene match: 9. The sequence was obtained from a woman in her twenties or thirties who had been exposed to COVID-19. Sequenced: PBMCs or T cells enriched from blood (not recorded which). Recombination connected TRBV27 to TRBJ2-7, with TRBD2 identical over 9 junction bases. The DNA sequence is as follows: TGTGCCAGCAGTCAAGGATGGGGACTAGCTTACGAGCAGTACTTC. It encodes CASSQGWGLAYEQYF.